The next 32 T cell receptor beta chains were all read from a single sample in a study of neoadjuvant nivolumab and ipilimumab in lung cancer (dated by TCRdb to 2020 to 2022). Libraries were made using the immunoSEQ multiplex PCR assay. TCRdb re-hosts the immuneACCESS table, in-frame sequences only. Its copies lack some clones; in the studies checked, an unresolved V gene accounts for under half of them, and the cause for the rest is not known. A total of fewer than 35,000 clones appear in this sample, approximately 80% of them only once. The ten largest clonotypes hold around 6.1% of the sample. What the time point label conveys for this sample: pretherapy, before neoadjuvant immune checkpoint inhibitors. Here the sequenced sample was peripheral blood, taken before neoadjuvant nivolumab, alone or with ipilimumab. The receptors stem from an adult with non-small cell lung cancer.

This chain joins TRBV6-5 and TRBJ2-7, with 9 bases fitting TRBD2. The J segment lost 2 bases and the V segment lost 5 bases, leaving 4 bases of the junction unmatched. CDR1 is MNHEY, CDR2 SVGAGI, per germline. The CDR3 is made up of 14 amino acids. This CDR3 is CASSRGGGPYEQYF. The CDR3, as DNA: TGTGCCAGCAGTCGCGGGGGGGGCCCCTACGAGCAGTACTTC.

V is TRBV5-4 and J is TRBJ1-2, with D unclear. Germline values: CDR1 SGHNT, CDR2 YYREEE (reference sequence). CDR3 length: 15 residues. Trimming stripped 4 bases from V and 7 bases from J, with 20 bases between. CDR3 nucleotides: TGTGCCAGCAGCGGGGAGGACGGCCGGGTGTCTGGCTACACCTTC. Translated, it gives CASSGEDGRVSGYTF. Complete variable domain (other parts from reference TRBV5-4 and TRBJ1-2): ETGVTQSPTHLIKTRGQQVTLRCSSQSGHNTVSWYQQALGQGPQFIFQYYREEENGRGNFPPRFSGLQFPNYSSELNVNALELDDSALYLCASSGEDGRVSGYTFGSGTRLTVV.

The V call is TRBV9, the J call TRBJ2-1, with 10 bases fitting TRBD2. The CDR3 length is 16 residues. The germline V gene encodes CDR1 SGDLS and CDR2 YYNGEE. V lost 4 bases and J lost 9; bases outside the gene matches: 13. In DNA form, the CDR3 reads TGTGCCAGCAGCTTCAGGAGGAGCGGGGGGGCTAGTGAGCAGTTCTTC. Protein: CASSFRRSGGASEQFF.

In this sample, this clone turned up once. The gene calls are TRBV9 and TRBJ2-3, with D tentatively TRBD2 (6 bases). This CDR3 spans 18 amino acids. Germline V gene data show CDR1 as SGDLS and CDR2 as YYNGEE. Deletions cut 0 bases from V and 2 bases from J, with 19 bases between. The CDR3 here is CASSVGLIGGSYTDTQYF. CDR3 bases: TGTGCCAGCAGCGTAGGTCTTATCGGGGGTTCTTACACAGATACGCAGTATTTT.

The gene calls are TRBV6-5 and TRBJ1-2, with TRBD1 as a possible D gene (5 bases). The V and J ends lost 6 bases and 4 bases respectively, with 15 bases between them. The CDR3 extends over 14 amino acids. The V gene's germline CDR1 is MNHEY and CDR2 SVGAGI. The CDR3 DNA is TGTGCCAGCAGGTTTTCAGGGTCCCCCTATGGCTACACCTTC. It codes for CASRFSGSPYGYTF.

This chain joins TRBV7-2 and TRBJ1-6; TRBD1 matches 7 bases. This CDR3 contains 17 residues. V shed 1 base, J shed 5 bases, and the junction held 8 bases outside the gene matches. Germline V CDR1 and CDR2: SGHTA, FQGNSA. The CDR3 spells CASSLVSGGPDNSPLHF. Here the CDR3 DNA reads TGTGCCAGCAGCTTAGTTTCAGGGGGGCCGGATAATTCACCCCTCCACTTT.

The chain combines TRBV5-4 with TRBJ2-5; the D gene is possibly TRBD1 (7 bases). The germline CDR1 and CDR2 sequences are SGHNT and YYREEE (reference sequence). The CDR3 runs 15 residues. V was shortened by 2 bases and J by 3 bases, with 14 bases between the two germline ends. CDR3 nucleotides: TGTGCCAGCAGCTTCGGCGGGACAGCTAAAGAGACCCAGTACTTC. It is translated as CASSFGGTAKETQYF. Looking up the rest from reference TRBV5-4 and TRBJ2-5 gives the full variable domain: ETGVTQSPTHLIKTRGQQVTLRCSSQSGHNTVSWYQQALGQGPQFIFQYYREEENGRGNFPPRFSGLQFPNYSSELNVNALELDDSALYLCASSFGGTAKETQYFGPGTRLLVL.

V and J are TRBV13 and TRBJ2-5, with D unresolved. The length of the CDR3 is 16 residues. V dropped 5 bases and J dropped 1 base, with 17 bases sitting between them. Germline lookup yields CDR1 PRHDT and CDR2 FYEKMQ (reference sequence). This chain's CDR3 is CASSPRFTSSQETQYF. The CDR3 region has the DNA TGTGCCAGCAGCCCACGGTTTACCTCATCCCAAGAGACCCAGTACTTC.

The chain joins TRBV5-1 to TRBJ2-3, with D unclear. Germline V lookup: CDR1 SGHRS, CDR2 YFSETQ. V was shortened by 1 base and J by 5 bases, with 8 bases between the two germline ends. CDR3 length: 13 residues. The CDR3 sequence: CASSLRAGDTQYF. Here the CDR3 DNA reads TGCGCCAGCAGCTTGCGGGCAGGAGATACGCAGTATTTT.

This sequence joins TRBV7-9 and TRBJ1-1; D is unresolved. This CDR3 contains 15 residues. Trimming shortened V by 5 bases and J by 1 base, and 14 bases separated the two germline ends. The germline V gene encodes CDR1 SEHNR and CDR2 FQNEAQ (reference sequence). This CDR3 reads CASSPPGVGNTEAFF. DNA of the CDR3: TGTGCCAGCAGCCCACCGGGTGTGGGGAACACTGAAGCTTTCTTT.

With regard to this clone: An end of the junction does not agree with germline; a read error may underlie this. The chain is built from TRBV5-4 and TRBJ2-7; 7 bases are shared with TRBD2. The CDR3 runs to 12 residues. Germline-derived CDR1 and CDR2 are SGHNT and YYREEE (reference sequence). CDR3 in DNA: TGTGCCAGCAGCCTAGGGCCGGGACTACATTCTTTC. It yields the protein CASSLGPGLHSF.

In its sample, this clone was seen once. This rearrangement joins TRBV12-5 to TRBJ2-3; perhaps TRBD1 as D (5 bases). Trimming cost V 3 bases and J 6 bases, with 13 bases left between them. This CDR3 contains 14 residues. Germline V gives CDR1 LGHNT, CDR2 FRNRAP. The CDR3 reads CASGLWDGADTQYF. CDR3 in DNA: TGTGCTAGTGGTTTATGGGATGGGGCTGATACGCAGTATTTT.

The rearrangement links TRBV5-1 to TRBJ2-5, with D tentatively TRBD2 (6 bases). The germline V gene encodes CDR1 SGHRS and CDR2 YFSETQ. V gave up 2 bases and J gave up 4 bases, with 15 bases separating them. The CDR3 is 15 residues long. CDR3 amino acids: CASSFGTRRGETQYF. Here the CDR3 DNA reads TGCGCCAGCAGCTTCGGGACCCGGAGGGGAGAGACCCAGTACTTC.

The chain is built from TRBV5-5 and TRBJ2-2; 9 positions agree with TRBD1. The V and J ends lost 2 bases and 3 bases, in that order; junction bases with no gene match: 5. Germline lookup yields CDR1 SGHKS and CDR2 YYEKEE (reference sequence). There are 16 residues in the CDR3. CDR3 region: CASSFQDRGHTGELFF. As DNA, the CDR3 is TGTGCCAGCAGCTTCCAGGACAGGGGACACACCGGGGAGCTGTTTTTT.

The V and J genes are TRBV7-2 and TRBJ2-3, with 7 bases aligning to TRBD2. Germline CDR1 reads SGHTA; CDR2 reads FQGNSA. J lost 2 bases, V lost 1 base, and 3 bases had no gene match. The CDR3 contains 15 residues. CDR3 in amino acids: CASSLDGGYTDTQYF. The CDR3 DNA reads TGTGCCAGCAGCTTAGACGGGGGGTACACAGATACGCAGTATTTT. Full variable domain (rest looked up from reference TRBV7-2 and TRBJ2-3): GAGVSQSPSNKVTEKGKDVELRCDPISGHTALYWYRQSLGQGLEFLIYFQGNSAPDKSGLPSDRFSAERTGGSVSTLTIQRTQQEDSAVYLCASSLDGGYTDTQYFGPGTRLTVL.

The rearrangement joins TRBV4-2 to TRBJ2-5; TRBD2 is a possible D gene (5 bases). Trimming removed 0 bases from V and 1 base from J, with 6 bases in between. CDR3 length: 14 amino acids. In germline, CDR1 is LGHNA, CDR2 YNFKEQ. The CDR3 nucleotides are TGTGCCAGCAGCCAAGAACTAGTCCAAGAGACCCAGTACTTC. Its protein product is CASSQELVQETQYF.

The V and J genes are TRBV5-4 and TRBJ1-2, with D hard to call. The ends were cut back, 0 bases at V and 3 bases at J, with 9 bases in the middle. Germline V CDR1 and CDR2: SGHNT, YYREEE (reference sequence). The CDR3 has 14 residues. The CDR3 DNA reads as TGTGCCAGCAGCTTGGGCGGTGGGGACTATGGCTACACCTTC. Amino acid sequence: CASSLGGGDYGYTF.

The CDR3 DNA sequence: TGTGCCATCAGTGCTCGGCAGGGGGATTATGGCTACACCTTC. It specifies CAISARQGDYGYTF. The chain uses TRBV10-3 and TRBJ1-2, with TRBD1 matching over 7 bases. The CDR3 consists of 14 residues. The germline V gene has CDR1 ENHRY and CDR2 SYGVKD. V shed 4 bases, J shed 5 bases, and the junction held 7 bases outside the gene matches.

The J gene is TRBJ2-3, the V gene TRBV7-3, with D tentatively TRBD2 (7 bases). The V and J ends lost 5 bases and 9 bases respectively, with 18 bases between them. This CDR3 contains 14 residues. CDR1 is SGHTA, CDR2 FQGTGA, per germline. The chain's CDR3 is CASSQGRDLGTQYF. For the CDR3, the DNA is TGTGCCAGCAGCCAGGGGAGGGACCTAGGGACGCAGTATTTT.

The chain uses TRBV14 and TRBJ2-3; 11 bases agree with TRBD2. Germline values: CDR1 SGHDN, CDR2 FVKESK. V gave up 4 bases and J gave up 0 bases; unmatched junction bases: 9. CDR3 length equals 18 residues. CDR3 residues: CASSPSFGLAGSTDTQYF. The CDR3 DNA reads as TGTGCCAGCAGCCCAAGTTTCGGACTAGCGGGCAGCACAGATACGCAGTATTTT.

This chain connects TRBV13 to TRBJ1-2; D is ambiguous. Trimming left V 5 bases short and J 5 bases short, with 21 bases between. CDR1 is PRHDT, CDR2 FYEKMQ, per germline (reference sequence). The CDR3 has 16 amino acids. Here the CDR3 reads CASSEVSVFGGYGYTF. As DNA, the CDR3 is TGTGCCAGCAGCGAAGTATCGGTCTTTGGCGGGTATGGCTACACCTTC.

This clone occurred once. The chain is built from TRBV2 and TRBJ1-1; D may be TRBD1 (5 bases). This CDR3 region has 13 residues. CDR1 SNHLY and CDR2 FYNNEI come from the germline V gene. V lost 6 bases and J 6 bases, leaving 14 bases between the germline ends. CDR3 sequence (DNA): TGTGCCAGCAGGTATGGACTAGGGGCTGAAGCTTTCTTT. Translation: CASRYGLGAEAFF.

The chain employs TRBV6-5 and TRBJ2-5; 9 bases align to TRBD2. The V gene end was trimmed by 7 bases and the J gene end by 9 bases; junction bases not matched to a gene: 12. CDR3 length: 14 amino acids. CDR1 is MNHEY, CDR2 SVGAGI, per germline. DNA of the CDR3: TGTGCCAGCAAGAGGCTAGCGGGGCCCACGGCCCAGTACTTC. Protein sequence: CASKRLAGPTAQYF.

The CDR3 sequence: CASSLRAISTDTQYF. The CDR3 DNA reads TGTGCCAGCAGTTTAAGGGCCATTAGCACAGATACGCAGTATTTT. The chain recombines TRBV27 with TRBJ2-3; D not resolved. The CDR3 spans 15 residues. Germline V CDR1 and CDR2: MNHEY, SMNVEV (reference sequence). Trimming shortened V by 2 bases and J by 0 bases, and 9 bases separated the two germline ends.

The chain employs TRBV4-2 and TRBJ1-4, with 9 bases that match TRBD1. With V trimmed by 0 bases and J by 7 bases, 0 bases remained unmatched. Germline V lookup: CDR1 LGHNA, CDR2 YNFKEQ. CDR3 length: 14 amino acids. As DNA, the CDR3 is TGTGCCAGCAGCCAAGAGGACAGGGGTGAAAAACTGTTTTTT. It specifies CASSQEDRGEKLFF.

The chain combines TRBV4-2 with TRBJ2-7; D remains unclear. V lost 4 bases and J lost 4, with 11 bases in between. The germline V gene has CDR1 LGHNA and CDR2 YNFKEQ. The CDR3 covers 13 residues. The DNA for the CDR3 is TGTGCCAGCAGCCTGGAAGGGCAATACGAGCAGTACTTC. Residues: CASSLEGQYEQYF.

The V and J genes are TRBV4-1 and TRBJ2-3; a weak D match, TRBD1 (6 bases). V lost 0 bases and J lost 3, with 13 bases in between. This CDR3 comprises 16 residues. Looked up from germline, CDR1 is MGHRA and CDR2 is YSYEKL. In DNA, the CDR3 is TGCGCCAGCAGCCAAGACCCTGGACAGCTAACAGATACGCAGTATTTT. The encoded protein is CASSQDPGQLTDTQYF.

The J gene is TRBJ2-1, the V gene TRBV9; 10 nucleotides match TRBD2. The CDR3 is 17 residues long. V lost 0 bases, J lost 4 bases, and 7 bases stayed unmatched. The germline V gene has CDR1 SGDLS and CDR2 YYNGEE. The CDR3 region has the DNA TGTGCCAGCAGCGTAGGAATAGCGGGGGGTACATACAATGAGCAGTTCTTC. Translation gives CASSVGIAGGTYNEQFF.

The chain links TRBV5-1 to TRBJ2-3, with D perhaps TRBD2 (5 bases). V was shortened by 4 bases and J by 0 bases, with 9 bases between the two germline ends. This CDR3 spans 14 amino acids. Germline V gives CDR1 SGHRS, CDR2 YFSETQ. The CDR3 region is CASSLASSTDTQYF. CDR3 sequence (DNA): TGCGCCAGCAGCCTAGCCTCTAGCACAGATACGCAGTATTTT.

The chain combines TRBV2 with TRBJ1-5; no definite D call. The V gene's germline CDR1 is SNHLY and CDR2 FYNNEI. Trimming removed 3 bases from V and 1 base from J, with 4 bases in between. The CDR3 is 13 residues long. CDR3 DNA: TGTGCCAGCAGTGAGGAGAGCAATCAGCCCCAGCATTTT. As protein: CASSEESNQPQHF.

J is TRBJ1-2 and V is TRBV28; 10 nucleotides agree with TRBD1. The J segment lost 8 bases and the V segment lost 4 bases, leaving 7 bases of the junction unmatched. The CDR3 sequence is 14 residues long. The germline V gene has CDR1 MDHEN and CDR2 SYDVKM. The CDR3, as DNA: TGTGCCAGCAGTTCCGCCGACAGGGGGCTAGGCTACACCTTC. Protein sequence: CASSSADRGLGYTF.

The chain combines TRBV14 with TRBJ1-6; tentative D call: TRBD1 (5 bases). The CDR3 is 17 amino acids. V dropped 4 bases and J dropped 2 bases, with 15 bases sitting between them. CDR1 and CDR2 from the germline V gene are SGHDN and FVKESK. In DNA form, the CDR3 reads TGTGCCAGCAGCCCACTCCCTCAGGGACCCTATAATTCACCCCTCCACTTT. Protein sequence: CASSPLPQGPYNSPLHF.